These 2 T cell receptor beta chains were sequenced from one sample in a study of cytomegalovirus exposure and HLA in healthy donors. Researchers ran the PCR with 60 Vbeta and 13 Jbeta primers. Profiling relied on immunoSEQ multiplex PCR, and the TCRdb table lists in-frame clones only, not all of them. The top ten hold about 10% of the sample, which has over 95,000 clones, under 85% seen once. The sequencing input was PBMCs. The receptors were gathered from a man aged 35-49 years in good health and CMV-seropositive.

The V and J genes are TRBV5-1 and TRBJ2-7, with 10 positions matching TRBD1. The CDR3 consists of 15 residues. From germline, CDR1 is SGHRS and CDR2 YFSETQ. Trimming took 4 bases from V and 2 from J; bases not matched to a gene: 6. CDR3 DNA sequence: TGCGCCAGCAGCCTGACCGGGACAGGGGCCTACGAGCAGTACTTC. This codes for CASSLTGTGAYEQYF.

The CDR3 nucleotides read TGTGCCAGCAGCCAAGAACCACAAATAGGGGGCTGGAGTCAGCCCCAGCATTTT. Protein sequence: CASSQEPQIGGWSQPQHF. The chain has TRBV4-2 and TRBJ1-5, with TRBD1 identical over 7 bases. Per the germline V gene, CDR1 is LGHNA and CDR2 is YNFKEQ. The CDR3 runs to 18 residues. Germline trimming cut 0 bases from V and 6 bases from J; bases unmatched to any gene: 14.